The rows below give T cell receptor beta chains drawn from one sample of a study of blood T cell repertoires in COVID-19. The assay was immunoSEQ multiplex PCR, and TCRdb's table has in-frame clones only and misses some. The table has under 55,000 clones, around 73% seen once. What was sequenced was PBMCs or T cells enriched from blood (not recorded which). Receptors originate from a woman between 50 and 59 years old with acute COVID-19. The CDR3 runs from the conserved cysteine through the conserved F or W. D genes are given only for firm matches. Clone size is stated in some rows and not others, as once, few, many or a class when expanded.

J	V	D	size	DNA	CDR3
TRBJ2-3	TRBV18	.	.	TGTGCCAGCTCACCTACAGGGCCCGGTACGCAGTATTTT	CASSPTGPGTQYF
TRBJ2-1	TRBV5-1	.	once	TGCGCCAGCAGTGGCCCCTCTCTATTGCTGCGGTCCTACAATGAGCAGTTCTTC	CASSGPSLLLRSYNEQFF
TRBJ2-5	TRBV6-5	.	.	TGTGCCAGCAGTCGGGACTTCCAAGAGACCCAGTACTTC	CASSRDFQETQYF
TRBJ2-2	TRBV10-3	.	few	TGTGCCAGCAGGAGAGTCCCCGGGGAGCTGTTTTTT	CASRRVPGELFF
TRBJ1-2	TRBV6-6	.	.	TGTGCCAGCAGTTACTCGGGTCGGACAGACTATGGCTACACCTTC	CASSYSGRTDYGYTF
TRBJ2-3	TRBV30	.	.	TGTGCCCGAGGGAGTCGCACAGATACGCAGTATTTT	CARGSRTDTQYF
TRBJ2-3	TRBV7-9	.	.	TGTGCCAGCAGCCCGGGACTGACGATCACAGATACGCAGTATTTT	CASSPGLTITDTQYF
TRBJ1-1	TRBV7-9	.	.	TGTGCCAGCAGCCCCGAGGGAAGAACCACTGAAGCTTTCTTT	CASSPEGRTTEAFF
TRBJ2-5	TRBV3-1/TRBV3-2	.	.	TGTGCCAGCAGCCGAAGGGCTAGCGAAGAGACCCAGTACTTC	CASSRRASEETQYF
TRBJ2-3	TRBV2	.	.	TGTGCCAGCAGCGTGGGGCCCCGGAGCACAGATACGCAGTATTTT	CASSVGPRSTDTQYF
TRBJ2-5	TRBV5-1	TRBD2	.	TGCGCCAGCAGCTTGAGTAGCGGGGGGTCCCAGGAGACCCAGTACTTC	CASSLSSGGSQETQYF
TRBJ1-4	TRBV19	.	.	TGTGCCAGTAGTATAGTACCCCGACACGGCAGGGGAAATGAAAAACTGTTTTTT	CASSIVPRHGRGNEKLFF
TRBJ2-2	TRBV3-1/TRBV3-2	.	once	TGTGCCAGCAGCCCCTTCGTTATGCGGGGCACCGGGGAGCTGTTTTTT	CASSPFVMRGTGELFF
TRBJ2-1	TRBV11-3	TRBD2	.	TGTGCCAGCAGCTTTAGCGGGGGGGCTTCCAGGAATGAGCAGTTCTTC	CASSFSGGASRNEQFF
TRBJ1-5	TRBV4-2	.	.	TGTGCCAGCAGCCAAGATGGCAGGGGAGATCAGCCCCAGCATTTT	CASSQDGRGDQPQHF
TRBJ1-2	TRBV11-2	TRBD1	.	TGTGCCAGCAGCTTAGGGACAGGGAACTATGGCTACACCTTC	CASSLGTGNYGYTF
TRBJ2-2	TRBV18	.	.	TGTGCCAGCTCACCCCAGGGACAAGCGAACACCGGGGAGCTGTTTTTT	CASSPQGQANTGELFF
TRBJ1-5	TRBV7-2	.	.	TGTGCCAGCAGCGTTTCGGGCGGGCCCGGGAAGATCAATCAGCCCCAGCATTTT	CASSVSGGPGKINQPQHF
TRBJ1-2	TRBV30	TRBD1	.	TGTGCCGGGAGAAGACAGGGGAATAACTATGGCTACACCTTC	CAGRRQGNNYGYTF
TRBJ2-3	TRBV28	TRBD2	.	TGTGCCAGCCTCTCTACCCGGGGGGTATCTAGCACAGATACGCAGTATTTT	CASLSTRGVSSTDTQYF
TRBJ2-2	TRBV5-1	TRBD2	once	TGCGCCAGCAGCTTGCGGCTAGCGGGGACCGGGGAGCTGTTTTTT	CASSLRLAGTGELFF
TRBJ1-5	TRBV2	.	.	TGTGCCAGCAGTCTCAGGGGACTAAGCAATCAGCCCCAGCATTTT	CASSLRGLSNQPQHF
TRBJ1-1	TRBV11-2	.	.	TGTGCCAGCACCATCACAGGGGAAGCTTTCTTT	CASTITGEAFF
TRBJ2-2	TRBV5-1	TRBD1	.	TGCGCCAGCAGCCTAAGGGGACAGGGGAGCGGGGAGCTGTTTTTT	CASSLRGQGSGELFF
TRBJ2-7	TRBV19	TRBD1	once	TGTGCCAGTAGTACCTCCCAAGACAGGGCCACCTACGAGCAGTACTTC	CASSTSQDRATYEQYF
TRBJ2-2	TRBV7-8	TRBD2	.	TGTGCCAGCAGCCGGGGGAGCGGGACTCGCAACACCGGGGAGCTGTTTTTT	CASSRGSGTRNTGELFF
TRBJ1-2	TRBV28	.	.	TGTGCCAGCAAGGAGGGTCGGTATGGCTACACCTTC	CASKEGRYGYTF
TRBJ2-3	TRBV2	TRBD1	.	TGTGCCAGCAGTACAGGGACAGGGGGGGAAAATACGCAGTATTTT	CASSTGTGGENTQYF
TRBJ2-3	TRBV4-1	TRBD1	few	TGCGCCAGCAGCCGTGGGGACAGGGGGCTCTGGGATACGCAGTATTTT	CASSRGDRGLWDTQYF
TRBJ1-2	TRBV11-3	TRBD1	.	TGTGCCAGCAGCTCCACAGGGGGCGGTAACTATGGCTACACCTTC	CASSSTGGGNYGYTF
TRBJ2-4	TRBV9	TRBD2	few	TGTGCCAGCAGCCCCGGACTAGCGGGGGGGCTCCAAAACATTCAGTACTTC	CASSPGLAGGLQNIQYF
TRBJ1-2	TRBV2	.	.	TGTGCCAGCAGTGAGCGGCAGGGTGGCGGCTACACCTTC	CASSERQGGGYTF
TRBJ1-5	TRBV5-8	.	few	TGTGCCAGCAGCTTGATAGAGGCCTATAGCAATCAGCCCCAGCATTTT	CASSLIEAYSNQPQHF
TRBJ1-3	TRBV19	.	.	TGTGCCAGCCGACAAAACTCTGGAAACACCATATATTTT	CASRQNSGNTIYF
TRBJ1-6	TRBV3-1/TRBV3-2	TRBD1	.	TGTGCCAGCAGTGGGGGACAGGGTAATTCACCCCTCCACTTT	CASSGGQGNSPLHF
TRBJ1-3	TRBV6-5	TRBD1	.	TGTGCCAGTAGACAGGGAGGAAACACCATATATTTT	CASRQGGNTIYF
TRBJ2-3	TRBV5-8	TRBD2	once	TGTGCCAGCAGCACCACTAGCGGGGGGTCATACGGCACAGATACGCAGTATTTT	CASSTTSGGSYGTDTQYF